The next 20 T cell receptor beta chains were all read from a single sample in a study of beta chain features in type 1 diabetes. Reverse transcribing all isolated RNA meant expressed TCRB transcripts were sequenced. Here immunoSEQ multiplex PCR was the method, and the copy in TCRdb shows in-frame clones only, minus some. The table shows around 300,000 clones, with around 16% occurring only once. These TCRs' antigens remain unknown. The study, taken as a whole, reports: Shortening of TCRB CDR3s, moderate but significant, appeared in all four CD4+ subsets of Type 1 diabetes patients.

Input material: naive CD4+ T cells from blood. All receptors come from a man aged 18 to 29 with type 1 diabetes.

The chain recombines TRBV7-2 with TRBJ2-3; TRBD2 agrees at 8 bases. CDR1 SGHTA and CDR2 FQGNSA come from the germline V gene. This CDR3 has 16 residues. The trim removed 4 bases at V and 0 bases at J, leaving 6 bases unmatched. The CDR3, as DNA: TGTGCCAGCAGCTACCGGACTAGCCGGAGCACAGATACGCAGTATTTT. This gives the protein CASSYRTSRSTDTQYF.

The V gene is TRBV29-1, the J gene TRBJ1-6; D is perhaps TRBD1 (6 bases). V gave up 6 bases and J gave up 10 bases, with 16 bases separating them. Germline V gene data show CDR1 as SQVTM and CDR2 as ANQGSEA. The CDR3 spans 13 residues. The chain's CDR3 is CSVLDRQGSPLHF. In DNA form, the CDR3 reads TGCAGCGTGCTAGACAGGCAAGGATCACCCCTCCACTTT. The full variable domain, with the rest looked up from reference TRBV29-1 and TRBJ1-6, is SAVISQKPSRDICQRGTSLTIQCQVDSQVTMMFWYRQQPGQSLTLIATANQGSEATYESGFVIDKFPISRPNLTFSTLTVSNMSPEDSSIYLCSVLDRQGSPLHFGNGTRLTVT.

The rearrangement joins TRBV7-9 to TRBJ2-3; D not certain. The CDR3 contains 16 residues. V was pared by 2 bases and J by 3 bases, with 15 bases between. Germline V gene data show CDR1 as SEHNR and CDR2 as FQNEAQ (reference sequence). The CDR3 reads CASSLSGVAGTDTQYF. The CDR3 DNA is TGTGCCAGCAGCTTAAGTGGAGTAGCTGGAACAGATACGCAGTATTTT.

Only a few counts were recorded for this clone. The CDR3 DNA sequence: TGCGCCAGCAGCCTAGAGGGGGGGAGCTATGGCTACACCTTC. Translated, it gives CASSLEGGSYGYTF. V usage is TRBV4-3 and J usage is TRBJ1-2; TRBD1 might be the D (6 bases). The germline V and J ends were trimmed by 4 bases and 4 bases, with 13 bases remaining between them. CDR1 LGHNA and CDR2 YSLEER come from the germline V gene. This CDR3 comprises 14 residues.

This clone turned up a few times. The sample holds other DNA sequences that translate to the same CDR3. The chain carries TRBV9 and TRBJ2-7; D gene uncertain. Trimming left V 0 bases short and J 1 base short, with 5 bases between. This CDR3 comprises 13 residues. Germline V gene sequence: CDR1 SGDLS, CDR2 YYNGEE. The CDR3 sequence: CASSVGVSYEQYF. The CDR3 coding sequence is TGTGCCAGCAGCGTAGGCGTGTCCTACGAGCAGTACTTC.

The rearrangement links TRBV10-3 to TRBJ2-7; 12 bases are a match to TRBD2. This CDR3 is built from 17 residues. V was clipped by 3 bases and J by 0 bases; unmatched bases: 6. The germline V gene encodes CDR1 ENHRY and CDR2 SYGVKD. The CDR3 protein is CAISDRTSGASSYEQYF. DNA of the CDR3: TGTGCCATCAGTGATAGGACTAGCGGGGCGAGCTCCTACGAGCAGTACTTC.

This clone was observed a handful of times. The chain couples TRBV5-1 to TRBJ2-1; D is possibly TRBD1 (5 bases). Trimming cost V 4 bases and J 6 bases, with 20 bases left between them. Germline V gene lookup returns CDR1 SGHRS and CDR2 YFSETQ. The CDR3 covers 16 residues. The DNA of the CDR3 is TGCGCCAGCAGCGTGACCACAGGTCCTGGTGGCAATGAGCAGTTCTTC. Its protein product is CASSVTTGPGGNEQFF.

The chain's CDR3 is CAWTTGTGVGNTIYF. In DNA, the CDR3 is TGTGCCTGGACTACCGGGACAGGGGTCGGAAACACCATATATTTT. The chain carries TRBV30 and TRBJ1-3; 10 nucleotides match TRBD1. In germline, CDR1 is GTSNPN, CDR2 SVGIG (reference sequence). The CDR3 length is 15 residues. The V and J ends lost 4 bases and 4 bases, in that order; junction bases with no gene match: 7.

A remark on this clone: In the same sample, other DNA sequences code for this CDR3. This chain joins TRBV29-1 and TRBJ1-2, with D perhaps matching TRBD1 (6 bases). V gave up 4 bases and J gave up 2 bases, with 8 bases separating them. This CDR3 spans 12 amino acids. Germline values: CDR1 SQVTM, CDR2 ANQGSEA. The CDR3 loop reads CSVADRNYGYTF. The CDR3 DNA is TGCAGCGTTGCTGACAGGAACTATGGCTACACCTTC.

Comments on this clone: Other DNA sequences within the sample encode an identical CDR3. The chain has TRBV5-1 and TRBJ2-5; weak D call: TRBD1 (6 bases). The germline gives CDR1 SGHRS, CDR2 YFSETQ. Trimming left V 1 base short and J 5 bases short, with 12 bases between. This CDR3 is 14 amino acids long. The CDR3 protein is CASSLTGLGETQYF. The CDR3 coding sequence is TGCGCCAGCAGCTTGACAGGGCTGGGGGAGACCCAGTACTTC.

The sample holds a few counts of this clone. The chain uses TRBV7-2 and TRBJ2-1; 11 bases are shared with TRBD2. Germline V CDR1 and CDR2: SGHTA, FQGNSA. There are 13 residues in the CDR3. The junction had 2 bases not matched to a gene; V was cut back by 5 bases and J by 8 bases. CDR3 protein: CASSPTSGDEQFF. The CDR3 nucleotides read TGTGCCAGCAGCCCGACTAGCGGGGATGAGCAGTTCTTC.

This clone has just a few counts. The V call is TRBV6-5, the J call TRBJ2-5, with 11 bases identical to TRBD2. Germline CDR1 and CDR2: MNHEY and SVGAGI. The length of the CDR3 is 15 residues. J gave up 2 bases and V 6 bases, and 5 bases lay outside the gene matches. The DNA for the CDR3 is TGTGCCAGCAGGCCAAGACTAGCGGGGCAAGAGACCCAGTACTTC. Amino acid sequence: CASRPRLAGQETQYF.

V and J are TRBV18 and TRBJ2-1; 7 bases agree with TRBD2. The CDR3 totals 15 residues. V was clipped by 10 bases and J by 4 bases; unmatched bases: 13. The germline V gene has CDR1 KGHSH and CDR2 LQKENI. The CDR3 bases are TGTGCCACCGGCCCCGTAGCGGGCACATACAATGAGCAGTTCTTC. Amino acids: CATGPVAGTYNEQFF.

The chain links TRBV28 to TRBJ1-4, with a tentative D call TRBD1 (5 bases). V was pared by 4 bases and J by 3 bases, with 12 bases between. CDR3 length: 15 residues. Germline V gene data show CDR1 as MDHEN and CDR2 as SYDVKM. CDR3 residues: CASSSGGTANEKLFF. DNA of the CDR3: TGTGCCAGCAGTTCCGGAGGGACCGCTAATGAAAAACTGTTTTTT.

This clone turned up a few times. This chain joins TRBV18 and TRBJ1-2; 11 nucleotides align to TRBD1. The CDR3 is 14 residues long. Germline CDR1 and CDR2: KGHSH and LQKENI. V gave up 1 base and J gave up 8 bases; unmatched junction bases: 3. The CDR3: CASSPQGQGDGYTF. The CDR3, as DNA: TGTGCCAGCTCACCACAGGGACAGGGGGACGGCTACACCTTC.

This chain joins TRBV5-1 and TRBJ2-2, with 8 bases aligning to TRBD1. V lost 1 base, J lost 8 bases, and 16 bases stayed unmatched. The CDR3 is 18 residues long. The V gene's germline CDR1 is SGHRS and CDR2 YFSETQ. Here the CDR3 DNA reads TGCGCCAGCAGCTTGCGGACAGGGTCGGCCCCGATGAGGGGGGAGCTGTTTTTT. Translated: CASSLRTGSAPMRGELFF.

This clone was recorded a few times. The rearrangement uses TRBV5-4 and TRBJ2-7; 10 nucleotides agree with TRBD2. J gave up 6 bases and V 7 bases, and 13 bases lay outside the gene matches. Germline values: CDR1 SGHNT, CDR2 YYREEE (reference sequence). This CDR3 has 15 amino acids. This CDR3 is CASAPASGGASEQYF. The DNA for the CDR3 is TGTGCCAGCGCTCCCGCGAGCGGGGGGGCAAGCGAGCAGTACTTC.

This clone turned up a few times. V gene TRBV5-4 combines with J gene TRBJ2-7; TRBD2 is a possible D gene (6 bases). V was pared by 4 bases and J by 2 bases, with 19 bases between. The germline V gene encodes CDR1 SGHNT and CDR2 YYREEE (reference sequence). The CDR3 contains 16 residues. The CDR3 reads CASSPQSPSEAYEQYF. CDR3 DNA: TGTGCCAGCAGCCCGCAATCGCCTAGCGAAGCCTACGAGCAGTACTTC.

The chain recombines TRBV4-1 with TRBJ2-5; TRBD2 matches 7 bases. The J segment lost 5 bases and the V segment lost 5 bases, leaving 11 bases of the junction unmatched. The CDR3 contains 15 residues. Germline V gives CDR1 MGHRA, CDR2 YSYEKL. The CDR3 nucleotides are TGCGCCAGCAGCAGAAGGCTAGCGGCCGGGGAGACCCAGTACTTC. It specifies CASSRRLAAGETQYF.

This clone appeared a few times. The chain has TRBV29-1 and TRBJ2-1; TRBD1 agrees at 9 bases. Trimming took 7 bases from V and 10 from J; bases not matched to a gene: 14. The CDR3 length is 14 residues. Germline assignment: CDR1 SQVTM and CDR2 ANQGSEA. Written as DNA, the CDR3 is TGCAGCGCCCGTCAGGACAGGGGAATAGGGGAGCAGTTCTTC. As protein: CSARQDRGIGEQFF.